This T cell receptor (beta chain) was recovered during a study of blood T cell repertoires in COVID-19. Sequencing was performed with immunoSEQ multiplex PCR; in TCRdb, only in-frame clones are kept and a portion is missing. The sample has approximately 320,000 clones; about 92% are singletons. Sequencing used PBMCs or T cells enriched from blood (not recorded which). The sequence derives from a man aged 60 to 75 who had recovered from COVID-19.

The CDR3 region has the DNA TGCGCCAGCAGCACGGACTCTTCCTACGAGCAGTACTTC. It is translated as CASSTDSSYEQYF. This rearrangement joins TRBV5-1 to TRBJ2-7; D is possibly TRBD2 (5 bases). This CDR3 spans 13 amino acids. Germline V gene data show CDR1 as SGHRS and CDR2 as YFSETQ. With 4 bases removed from V and 1 base from J, the gap between germline ends came to 9 bases. Full variable domain (outside the CDR3, taken from reference TRBV5-1 and TRBJ2-7): KAGVTQTPRYLIKTRGQQVTLSCSPISGHRSVSWYQQTPGQGLQFLFEYFSETQRNKGNFPGRFSGRQFSNSRSEMNVSTLELGDSALYLCASSTDSSYEQYFGPGTRLTVT.